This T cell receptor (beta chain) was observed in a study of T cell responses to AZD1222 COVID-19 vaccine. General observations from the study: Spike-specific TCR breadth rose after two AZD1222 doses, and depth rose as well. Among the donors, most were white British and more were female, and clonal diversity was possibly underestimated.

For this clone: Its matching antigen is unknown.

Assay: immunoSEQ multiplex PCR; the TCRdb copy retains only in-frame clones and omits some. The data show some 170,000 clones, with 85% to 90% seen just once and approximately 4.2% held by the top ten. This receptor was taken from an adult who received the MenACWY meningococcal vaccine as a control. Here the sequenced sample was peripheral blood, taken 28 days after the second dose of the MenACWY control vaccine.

The CDR3 reads CASRSRGYGNQPQHF. CDR3 coding DNA: TGTGCCAGTAGGTCGAGGGGTTATGGCAATCAGCCCCAGCATTTT. The chain joins TRBV19 to TRBJ1-5, with TRBD1 as a possible D gene (5 bases). CDR1 and CDR2 from the germline V gene are LNHDA and SQIVND (reference sequence). Trimming cost V 6 bases and J 2 bases, with 14 bases left between them. The CDR3 length is 15 residues.